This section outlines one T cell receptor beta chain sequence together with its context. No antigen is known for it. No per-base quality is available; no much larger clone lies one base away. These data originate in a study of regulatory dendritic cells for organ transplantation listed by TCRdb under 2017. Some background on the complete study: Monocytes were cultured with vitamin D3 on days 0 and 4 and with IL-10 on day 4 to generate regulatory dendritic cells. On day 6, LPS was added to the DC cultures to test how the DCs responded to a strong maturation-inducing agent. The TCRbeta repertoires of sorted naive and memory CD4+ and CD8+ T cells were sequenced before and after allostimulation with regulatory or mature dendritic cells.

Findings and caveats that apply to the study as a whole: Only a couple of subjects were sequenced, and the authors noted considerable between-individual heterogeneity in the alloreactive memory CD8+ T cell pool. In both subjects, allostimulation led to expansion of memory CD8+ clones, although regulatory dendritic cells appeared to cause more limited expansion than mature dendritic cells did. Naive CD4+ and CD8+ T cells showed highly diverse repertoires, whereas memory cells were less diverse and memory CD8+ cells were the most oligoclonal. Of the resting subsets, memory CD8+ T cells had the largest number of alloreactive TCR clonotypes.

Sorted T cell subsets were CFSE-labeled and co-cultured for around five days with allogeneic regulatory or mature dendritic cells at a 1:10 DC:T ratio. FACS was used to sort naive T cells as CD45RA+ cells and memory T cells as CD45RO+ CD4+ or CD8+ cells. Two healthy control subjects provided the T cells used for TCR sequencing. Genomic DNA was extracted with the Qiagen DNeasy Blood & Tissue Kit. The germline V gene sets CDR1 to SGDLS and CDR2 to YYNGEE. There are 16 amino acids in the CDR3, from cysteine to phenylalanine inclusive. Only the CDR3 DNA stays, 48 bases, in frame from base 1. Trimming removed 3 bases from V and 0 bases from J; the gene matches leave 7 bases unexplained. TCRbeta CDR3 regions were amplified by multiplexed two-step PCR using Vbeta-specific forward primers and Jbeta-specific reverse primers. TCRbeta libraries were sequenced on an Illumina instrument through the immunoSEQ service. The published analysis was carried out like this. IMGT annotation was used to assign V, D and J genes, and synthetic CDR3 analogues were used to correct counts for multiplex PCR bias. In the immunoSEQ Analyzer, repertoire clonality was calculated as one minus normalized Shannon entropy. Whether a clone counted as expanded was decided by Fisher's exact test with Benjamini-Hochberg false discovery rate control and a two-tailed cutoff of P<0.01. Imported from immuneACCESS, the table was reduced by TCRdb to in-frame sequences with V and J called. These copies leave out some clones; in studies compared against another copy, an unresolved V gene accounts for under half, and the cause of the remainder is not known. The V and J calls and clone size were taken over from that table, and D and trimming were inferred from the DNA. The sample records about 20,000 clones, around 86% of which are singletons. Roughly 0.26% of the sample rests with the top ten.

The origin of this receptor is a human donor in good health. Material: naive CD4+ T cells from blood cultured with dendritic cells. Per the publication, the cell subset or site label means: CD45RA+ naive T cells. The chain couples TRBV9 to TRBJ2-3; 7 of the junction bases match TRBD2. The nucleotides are TGTGCCAGCAGCGCACCCGGGACTATGAGCACAGATACGCAGTATTTT. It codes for CASSAPGTMSTDTQYF.